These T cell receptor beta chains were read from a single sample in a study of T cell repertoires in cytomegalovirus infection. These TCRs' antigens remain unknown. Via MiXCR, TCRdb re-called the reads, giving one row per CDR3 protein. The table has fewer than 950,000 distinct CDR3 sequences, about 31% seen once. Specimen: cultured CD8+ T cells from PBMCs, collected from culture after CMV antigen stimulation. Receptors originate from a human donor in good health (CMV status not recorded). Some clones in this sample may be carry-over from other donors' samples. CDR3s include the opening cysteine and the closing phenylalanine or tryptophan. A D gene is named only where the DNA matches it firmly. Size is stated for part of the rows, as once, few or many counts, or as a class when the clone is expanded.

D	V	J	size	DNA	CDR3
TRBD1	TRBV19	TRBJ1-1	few	TGTGCCAGTAGCCAGGTTAGGACAGGGAGGAACACTGAAGCTTTCTTT	CASSQVRTGRNTEAFF
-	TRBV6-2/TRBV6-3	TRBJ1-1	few	TGTGCCAGCAGTTACTCACTGGGTGAAGCTTTCTTT	CASSYSLGEAFF
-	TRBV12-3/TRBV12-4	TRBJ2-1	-	TGTGCCAGCAACGGGGAATCCTACAATGAGCAGTTCTTC	CASNGESYNEQFF
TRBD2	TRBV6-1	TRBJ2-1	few	TGTGCCAGCAGTGAATTGCGGGGGGGACGGGGTGAGCAGTTCTTC	CASSELRGGRGEQFF
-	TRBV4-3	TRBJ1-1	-	TGCGCCAGCCCGGACGGTGACACACGACGGAAAATAAAAAGGGTCACTGAAGCTTTCTTT	CASPDGDTRRKIKRVTEAFF
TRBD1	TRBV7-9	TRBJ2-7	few	TGTGCCAGCAGCTTTAACAGGGGGGAGCAGTACTTC	CASSFNRGEQYF
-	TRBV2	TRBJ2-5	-	TGTGCCATAATATCAGGAGACTGGGGTGCAGGGAGCACCCAGTACTTC	CAIISGDWGAGSTQYF
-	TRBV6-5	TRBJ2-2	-	TGTGCCAGCGGTCTATTGGCCGAGGGTCTATCTCGAACAGACGCGAACACCGGGGAGCTGTTTTTT	CASGLLAEGLSRTDANTGELFF
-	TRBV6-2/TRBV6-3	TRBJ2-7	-	TGTGCCAGCAGTTGGGAAGGGCCCTCCTACGAGCAGTACTTC	CASSWEGPSYEQYF
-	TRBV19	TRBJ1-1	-	TGTGCCAGTAGTAGACTCCTACAGGGAATCAGAGCTTTCTTT	CASSRLLQGIRAFF
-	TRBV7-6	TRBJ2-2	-	TGTGCCAGCAGCTCCCGAAAATTAGCGGCGAACACCGGGGAGCTGTTTTTT	CASSSRKLAANTGELFF
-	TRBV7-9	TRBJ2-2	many	TGTGCCAGCAGCTTAGTGATCTACGGGGACACCGGGGAGCTGTTTTTT	CASSLVIYGDTGELFF
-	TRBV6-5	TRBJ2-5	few	TGTGCCAGCAGTTACGGTGGGTCCGGGGCTAGCGTCCGGACCCAGTACTTC	CASSYGGSGASVRTQYF
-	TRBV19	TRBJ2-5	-	TGTGCCAGTAGTATAGATCTGCAGGGCGGAAAGACCCAGTACTTC	CASSIDLQGGKTQYF
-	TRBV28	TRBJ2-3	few	TGTGCCAGCAGTTTGTGGGGCGCTAGGGTAGATACGCAGTATTTT	CASSLWGARVDTQYF
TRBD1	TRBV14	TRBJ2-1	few	TGTGCCAGCAGCGCCCGGGACAGGGGTCACAATGAGCAGTTCTTC	CASSARDRGHNEQFF
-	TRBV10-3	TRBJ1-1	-	TGTGCCATCAGTTTCGGGGTCTCGAACACTGAAGCTTTCTTT	CAISFGVSNTEAFF
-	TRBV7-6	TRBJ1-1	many	TGTGCCAGCAAAATAGGGGGAGGGAACACTGAAGCTTTCTTT	CASKIGGGNTEAFF
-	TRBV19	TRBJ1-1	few	TGTGCCAGTAGTATAGGACGGTGGGGGAACACTGAAGCTTTCTTT	CASSIGRWGNTEAFF
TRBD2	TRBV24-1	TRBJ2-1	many	TGTGCCACCAGTGGTTTTAGCGGGGGGATTTACAATGAGCAGTTCTTC	CATSGFSGGIYNEQFF
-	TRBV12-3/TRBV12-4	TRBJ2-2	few	TGTGCCAGCAGTTCCCCCGGACTCGGAATAACCGGGGAGCTGTTTTTT	CASSSPGLGITGELFF
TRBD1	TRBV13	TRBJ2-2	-	TGTGCCAGCAGCTTGGGGCAGGGGGCTCCTAATCTGTTTTTT	CASSLGQGAPNLFF